A selection of T cell receptor beta chains follows, all from one sample in a study of cytomegalovirus exposure and HLA in healthy donors. TCRdb's copy holds only in-frame clones and misses some; the assay was immunoSEQ multiplex PCR. The sample carries about 150,000 clones, 65% to 80% recorded once. Sequencing used PBMCs. The receptors stem from a man younger than 35 in good health and CMV-seronegative. The CDR3 runs from the conserved cysteine through the conserved F or W. Fields, in order: clone size, J gene, D gene, V gene, CDR3 protein, CDR3 DNA. D genes are given only for firm matches. Where a row states a size, it is once, few, many or the class of an expanded clone; other rows omit it.

once | TRBJ1-2 | TRBD1 | TRBV19 | CATVMPGQSSGYTF | TGTGCCACCGTTATGCCGGGACAGTCGAGTGGCTACACCTTC
NA | TRBJ1-2 | NA | TRBV7-2 | CASRSPPTNYGYTF | TGTGCCAGCAGGTCACCACCTACTAACTATGGCTACACCTTC
NA | TRBJ2-1 | TRBD2 | TRBV5-1 | CASSSLAGARSSSYNEQFF | TGCGCCAGCAGCTCGCTAGCGGGGGCCCGATCCAGCTCCTACAATGAGCAGTTCTTC
NA | TRBJ2-7 | TRBD1 | TRBV5-1 | CASSLGQGAEEQYF | TGCGCCAGCAGCTTGGGACAGGGGGCAGAGGAGCAGTACTTC
NA | TRBJ1-1 | TRBD1 | TRBV19 | CASSRQGKTEAFF | TGTGCCAGTAGTAGACAGGGTAAGACTGAAGCTTTCTTT
few | TRBJ1-1 | NA | TRBV6-5 | CASSERGMNTEAFF | TGTGCCAGCAGTGAAAGGGGAATGAACACTGAAGCTTTCTTT
NA | TRBJ2-2 | NA | TRBV6-1 | CASSEHWGGETGELFF | TGTGCCAGCAGTGAACATTGGGGGGGCGAGACCGGGGAGCTGTTTTTT
NA | TRBJ1-4 | TRBD1 | TRBV6-1 | CASRDRVGEKLFF | TGTGCCAGCAGGGACAGGGTTGGGGAAAAACTGTTTTTT
NA | TRBJ2-1 | TRBD2 | TRBV18 | CASSPPAGGERDEQFF | TGTGCCAGCTCACCCCCAGCGGGGGGGGAGAGGGATGAGCAGTTCTTC
once | TRBJ2-7 | NA | TRBV11-3 | CASSSGSYEQYF | TGTGCCAGCAGCTCCGGTTCCTACGAGCAGTACTTC
NA | TRBJ2-5 | TRBD2 | TRBV5-5 | CASRTSYEYGGQETQYF | TGTGCCAGCCGAACATCGTACGAATACGGGGGGCAAGAGACCCAGTACTTC
NA | TRBJ2-6 | TRBD1 | TRBV5-5 | CASSLIIGQGAGGANGLTF | TGTGCCAGCAGCTTGATTATCGGACAGGGGGCTGGTGGGGCCAACGGCCTGACTTTC
many | TRBJ1-1 | NA | TRBV5-4 | CASSSWTAYTEAFF | TGTGCCAGCAGCTCGTGGACAGCGTACACTGAAGCTTTCTTT
NA | TRBJ2-3 | TRBD2 | TRBV11-2 | CASSRTSGSSTDTQYF | TGTGCCAGCAGCCGGACTAGCGGGTCTAGCACAGATACGCAGTATTTT
once | TRBJ2-1 | TRBD2 | TRBV2 | CASSEAPLAAYNEQFF | TGTGCCAGCAGTGAAGCGCCACTAGCGGCCTACAATGAGCAGTTCTTC
NA | TRBJ2-7 | TRBD1 | TRBV6-4 | CASSDTPGTGAVQYF | TGTGCCAGCAGTGACACCCCCGGGACAGGGGCGGTGCAGTACTTC
NA | TRBJ2-2 | TRBD2 | TRBV5-8 | CASSLGAGGAGELFF | TGTGCCAGCAGCTTGGGAGCGGGGGGCGCCGGGGAGCTGTTTTTT
NA | TRBJ2-3 | NA | TRBV7-2 | CASSPWTGTDTQYF | TGTGCCAGCAGCCCATGGACGGGAACAGATACGCAGTATTTT
NA | TRBJ1-2 | NA | TRBV6-5 | CASSRTASDGYTF | TGTGCCAGCAGTAGGACAGCCTCGGATGGCTACACCTTC
NA | TRBJ2-1 | TRBD1 | TRBV19 | CASSPKDRQSRNEQFF | TGTGCCAGTAGTCCCAAGGACAGGCAATCAAGAAATGAGCAGTTCTTC
NA | TRBJ2-7 | NA | TRBV5-4 | CASSFKGPTYEQYF | TGTGCCAGCAGCTTTAAGGGGCCTACCTACGAGCAGTACTTC
NA | TRBJ2-1 | NA | TRBV10-1 | CASSPTGRGNEQFF | TGCGCCAGCAGTCCCACAGGCAGGGGCAATGAGCAGTTCTTC
NA | TRBJ1-6 | TRBD1 | TRBV7-2 | CASSNTGAYSPLHF | TGTGCCAGCAGCAACACAGGGGCCTATTCACCCCTCCACTTT
once | TRBJ2-7 | NA | TRBV7-9 | CSSSLVVGGEQYF | TGTTCCAGCAGCTTAGTCGTAGGGGGCGAGCAGTACTTC
few | TRBJ2-2 | TRBD1 | TRBV12-5 | CASGRANTGGSNTGELFF | TGTGCTAGTGGCCGGGCTAACACAGGGGGCTCGAACACCGGGGAGCTGTTTTTT
NA | TRBJ1-6 | NA | TRBV5-6 | CASRLSTGSSPLHF | TGTGCCAGCAGACTTTCCACAGGGTCGTCACCCCTCCACTTT
NA | TRBJ1-1 | NA | TRBV11-2 | CASSLAFRANTEAFF | TGTGCCAGCAGCTTAGCGTTCAGGGCGAACACTGAAGCTTTCTTT
NA | TRBJ1-1 | TRBD1 | TRBV2 | CASSIEGQGNTEAFF | TGTGCCAGCAGTATAGAGGGACAGGGAAACACTGAAGCTTTCTTT
few | TRBJ1-3 | TRBD1 | TRBV29-1 | CSVGQGARGNTIYF | TGCAGCGTCGGACAGGGGGCGCGTGGAAACACCATATATTTT
once | TRBJ2-3 | TRBD2 | TRBV19 | CASSIHPSSGGNPSTDTQYF | TGTGCCAGTAGTATTCATCCCTCCAGCGGGGGGAACCCTAGCACAGATACGCAGTATTTT
NA | TRBJ1-1 | NA | TRBV14 | CASSQDPGGNTEAFF | TGTGCCAGCAGCCAAGATCCGGGGGGGAACACTGAAGCTTTCTTT
NA | TRBJ1-5 | NA | TRBV21-1 | CASSRDSPGQPQHF | TGTGCCAGCAGCCGGGACAGCCCGGGGCAGCCCCAGCATTTT
few | TRBJ2-5 | NA | TRBV5-1 | CASSLVASRETQYF | TGCGCCAGCAGCTTGGTCGCATCCAGGGAGACCCAGTACTTC
NA | TRBJ1-1 | TRBD1 | TRBV5-1 | CASSLRGQRTGTEAFF | TGCGCCAGCAGCTTGAGGGGACAGAGAACCGGGACTGAAGCTTTCTTT
few | TRBJ1-4 | NA | TRBV4-3 | CASSQDRYRSNEKLFF | TGCGCCAGCAGCCAAGACAGGTATCGTTCTAATGAAAAACTGTTTTTT
NA | TRBJ1-5 | NA | TRBV18 | CASSQYPGPYQPQHF | TGTGCCAGCTCACAATACCCAGGCCCCTATCAGCCCCAGCATTTT
NA | TRBJ2-1 | NA | TRBV18 | CASSPDLSSYNEQFF | TGTGCCAGCTCTCCCGACTTGAGCTCCTACAATGAGCAGTTCTTC
few | TRBJ1-2 | NA | TRBV5-4 | CASSYNWAVNYGYTF | TGTGCCAGCAGCTATAACTGGGCAGTTAACTATGGCTACACCTTC
NA | TRBJ2-3 | NA | TRBV7-2 | CASSSNQGSTDTQYF | TGTGCCAGCAGCTCGAATCAGGGTAGCACAGATACGCAGTATTTT
few | TRBJ1-5 | TRBD1 | TRBV6-1 | CASSEPTGGGQPQHF | TGTGCCAGCAGTGAACCTACAGGGGGGGGGCAGCCCCAGCATTTT
NA | TRBJ1-1 | NA | TRBV4-1 | CASSQDPTSATEAFF | TGCGCCAGCAGCCAAGACCCCACGAGCGCCACTGAAGCTTTCTTT
NA | TRBJ1-1 | TRBD1 | TRBV28 | CASRGTAEAFF | TGTGCCAGCAGAGGGACAGCTGAAGCTTTCTTT
NA | TRBJ1-3 | NA | TRBV5-3 | CARSPRSFSGNTIYF | TGTGCCAGAAGCCCCCGGTCCTTCTCTGGAAACACCATATATTTT
NA | TRBJ1-6 | TRBD1 | TRBV27 | CATLRGGAYNSPLHF | TGTGCCACCTTAAGAGGGGGCGCCTATAATTCACCCCTCCACTTT
NA | TRBJ2-4 | NA | TRBV7-9 | CASSLVDTSIQYF | TGTGCCAGCAGCTTAGTGGACACCTCTATTCAGTACTTC
few | TRBJ1-4 | NA | TRBV15 | CATSRTTRLLQGKEKLFF | TGTGCCACCAGCAGAACCACGCGCCTCCTGCAGGGTAAGGAAAAACTGTTTTTT
NA | TRBJ1-1 | TRBD1 | TRBV6-1 | CASSRIDRGGTEAFF | TGTGCCAGCAGTCGAATTGACAGGGGTGGCACTGAAGCTTTCTTT
NA | TRBJ2-1 | TRBD2 | TRBV9 | CASSVPWTRNYNEQFF | TGTGCCAGCAGCGTACCCTGGACTAGAAACTACAATGAGCAGTTCTTC
NA | TRBJ2-2 | NA | TRBV2 | CASSEWRGGELFF | TGTGCCAGCTCCGAATGGAGAGGCGGGGAGCTGTTTTTT
NA | TRBJ2-1 | NA | TRBV11-3 | CASSFGYNEQFF | TGTGCCAGCAGCTTCGGGTACAATGAGCAGTTCTTC
NA | TRBJ1-2 | NA | TRBV10-3 | CAISESGSISNYGYTF | TGTGCCATCAGTGAGTCGGGTAGCATCTCTAACTATGGCTACACCTTC
NA | TRBJ2-7 | TRBD1 | TRBV19 | CASRRTGSREQYF | TGTGCCAGCCGCCGGACAGGGTCGAGGGAGCAGTACTTC